The next 10 T cell receptor beta chains were all read from a single sample in a study of Ad26.COV2.S vaccination and SARS-CoV-2 variants. Data came from immunoSEQ multiplex PCR; TCRdb stores just in-frame clones and leaves some out. The data hold some 640,000 clones, with 89% observed a single time. As to treatment: 15 to 20 received Ad26.COV2.S at low or high dose, single or two shots; about 5 received placebo; per-sample allocation not given. Material that was analyzed had been drawn on day 63 after the first vaccine or placebo injection. The material was peripheral blood, obtained in a trial of Ad26.COV2.S vaccine versus placebo. The receptors come from a person between 18 and 60 years old who received the Ad26.COV2.S COVID-19 vaccine or a placebo.

The chain uses TRBV7-6 and TRBJ1-6, with D perhaps TRBD1 (5 bases). Trimming left V 1 base short and J 9 bases short, with 16 bases between. This CDR3 is built from 16 residues. Germline V gene sequence: CDR1 SGHVS, CDR2 FNYEAQ. Here the CDR3 DNA reads TGTGCCAGCAGCTTAGAAACGCGGATCGGGGGTTCACCCCTCCACTTT. Residues: CASSLETRIGGSPLHF.

The genes are TRBV21-1 and TRBJ2-1. TRBV21-1 is termed a pseudogene. CDR3 length: 15 amino acids. CDR3 region: CASSKTGPLYNEQFF. CDR3 in DNA: TGTGCCAGCAGCAAAACGGGCCCCCTTTACAATGAGCAGTTCTTC.

The rearrangement links TRBV5-1 to TRBJ2-3; D might be TRBD1 (5 bases). The germline V gene has CDR1 SGHRS and CDR2 YFSETQ. The CDR3 loop spans 14 amino acids. Deletions cut 0 bases from V and 7 bases from J, with 12 bases between. The CDR3 DNA reads TGCGCCAGCAGCTTGGTAGGGCAGGGAAATACGCAGTATTTT. Residues: CASSLVGQGNTQYF.

This chain uses TRBV3-1 (or the pseudogene TRBV3-2) with TRBJ2-1, with TRBD1 matching over 9 bases. This CDR3 has 15 residues. Germline V gene lookup returns CDR1 LGHDT and CDR2 YNNKEL (reference sequence). V gave up 6 bases and J gave up 1 base; unmatched junction bases: 4. The CDR3 here is CASRYRGQSYNEQFF. Written as DNA, the CDR3 is TGTGCCAGCAGGTACAGGGGGCAGTCCTACAATGAGCAGTTCTTC.

This chain uses TRBV6-5 with TRBJ1-2; the match to TRBD1 covers 9 bases. Germline V gene lookup returns CDR1 MNHEY and CDR2 SVGAGI. V was pared by 6 bases and J by 6 bases, with 8 bases of the junction left unmatched. This CDR3 region has 14 residues. The CDR3 DNA is TGTGCCAGCAGCCGGACAGGGGAAATACATGGCTACACCTTC. Protein sequence: CASSRTGEIHGYTF.

V is TRBV3-1 (or the pseudogene TRBV3-2) and J is TRBJ1-4; D call uncertain. Germline V CDR1 and CDR2: LGHDT, YNNKEL (reference sequence). The CDR3 contains 15 residues. V was trimmed by 5 bases and J by 0 bases, leaving 10 bases between them. The CDR3 DNA reads TGTGCCAGCAGCAGTCGCAGCGCAACTAATGAAAAACTGTTTTTT. Translation: CASSSRSATNEKLFF.

V usage is TRBV3-1 (or the pseudogene TRBV3-2) and J usage is TRBJ2-2, with 9 positions matching TRBD1. Germline V gives CDR1 LGHDT, CDR2 YNNKEL (reference sequence). Trimming cost V 4 bases and J 2 bases; bases outside gene matches: 2. The CDR3 runs 15 residues. The DNA for the CDR3 is TGTGCCAGCAGCCGACAGGGGGATAACACCGGGGAGCTGTTTTTT. Its translation: CASSRQGDNTGELFF.

Here the CDR3 reads CASSPQGDQMNTEAFF. The CDR3 DNA follows: TGTGCCAGCTCACCCCAGGGGGACCAAATGAACACTGAAGCTTTCTTT. J is TRBJ1-1 and V is TRBV18, with TRBD1 identical over 7 bases. This CDR3 is built from 16 residues. Trimming took 3 bases from V and 0 from J; bases not matched to a gene: 7. In germline, CDR1 is KGHSH, CDR2 LQKENI.

The chain uses TRBV24-1 and TRBJ2-2; no definite D call. V lost 8 bases, J lost 1 base, and 7 bases lay in between. The CDR3 totals 13 residues. The germline gives CDR1 KGHDR, CDR2 SFDVKD. Here the CDR3 reads CATIRKNTGELFF. As DNA, the CDR3 is TGTGCCACCATCAGAAAGAACACCGGGGAGCTGTTTTTT.

This clone was seen a single time. The chain is built from TRBV6-5 and TRBJ1-6, with D hard to call. Germline values: CDR1 MNHEY, CDR2 SVGAGI. CDR3 length: 13 amino acids. Trimming removed 4 bases at V and 10 bases at J, with 11 bases between. The CDR3 here is CASSFSPGSPLHF. DNA of the CDR3: TGTGCCAGCAGTTTTTCCCCGGGGTCACCCCTCCACTTT.